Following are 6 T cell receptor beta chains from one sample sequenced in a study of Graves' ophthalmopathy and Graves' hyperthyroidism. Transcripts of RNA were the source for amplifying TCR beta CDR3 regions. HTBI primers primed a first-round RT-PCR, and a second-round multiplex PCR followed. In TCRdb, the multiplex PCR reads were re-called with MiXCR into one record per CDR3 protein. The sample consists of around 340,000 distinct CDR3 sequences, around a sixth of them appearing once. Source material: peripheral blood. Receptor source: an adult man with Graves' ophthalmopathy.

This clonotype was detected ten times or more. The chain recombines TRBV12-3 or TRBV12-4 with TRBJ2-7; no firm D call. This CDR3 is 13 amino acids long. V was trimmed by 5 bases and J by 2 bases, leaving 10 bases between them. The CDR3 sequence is CASSPGGAYEQYF. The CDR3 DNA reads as TGTGCCAGCAGTCCCGGTGGAGCCTACGAGCAGTACTTC.

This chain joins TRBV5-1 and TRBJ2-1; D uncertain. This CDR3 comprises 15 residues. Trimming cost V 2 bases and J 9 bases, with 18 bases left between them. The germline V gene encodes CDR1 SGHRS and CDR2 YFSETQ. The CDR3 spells CASSFRLAVLGEQFF. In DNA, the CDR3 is TGCGCCAGCAGCTTTCGATTGGCGGTGCTGGGTGAGCAGTTCTTC. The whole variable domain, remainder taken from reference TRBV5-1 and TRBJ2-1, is KAGVTQTPRYLIKTRGQQVTLSCSPISGHRSVSWYQQTPGQGLQFLFEYFSETQRNKGNFPGRFSGRQFSNSRSEMNVSTLELGDSALYLCASSFRLAVLGEQFFGPGTRLTVL.

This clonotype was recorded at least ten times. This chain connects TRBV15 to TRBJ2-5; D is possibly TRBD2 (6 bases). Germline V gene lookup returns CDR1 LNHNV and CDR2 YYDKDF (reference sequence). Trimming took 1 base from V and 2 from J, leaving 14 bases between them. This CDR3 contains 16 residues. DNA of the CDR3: TGTGCCACCAGCAGAGCCCGACTAGTCGGGCAAGAGACCCAGTACTTC. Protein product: CATSRARLVGQETQYF.

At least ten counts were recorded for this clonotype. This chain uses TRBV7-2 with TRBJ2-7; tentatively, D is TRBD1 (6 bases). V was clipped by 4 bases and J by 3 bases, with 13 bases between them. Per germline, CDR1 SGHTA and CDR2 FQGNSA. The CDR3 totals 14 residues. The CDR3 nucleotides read TGTGCCAGCAGCTCTTTGGGGGCCCTCTACGAGCAGTACTTC. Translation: CASSSLGALYEQYF.

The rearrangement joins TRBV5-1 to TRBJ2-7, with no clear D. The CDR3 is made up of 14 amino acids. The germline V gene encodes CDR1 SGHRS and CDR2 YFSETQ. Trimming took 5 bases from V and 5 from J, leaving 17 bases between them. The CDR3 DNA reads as TGCGCCAGCAGTAAGGAGACACCCTTCAACGAGCAGTACTTC. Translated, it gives CASSKETPFNEQYF.

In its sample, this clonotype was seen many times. The CDR3 nucleotides are TGTGCCAGCAGTGATTCCACAGGGGTTGGTCAGCCCCAGCATTTT. Its protein is CASSDSTGVGQPQHF. V and J are TRBV6-1 and TRBJ1-5, with 7 positions matching TRBD1. The CDR3 length is 15 residues. V was pared by 3 bases and J by 6 bases, with 8 bases of the junction left unmatched. The germline CDR1 and CDR2 sequences are MNHNS and SASEGT.